This TCR beta chain was retrieved from a study of blood T cell repertoires in COVID-19. Study-wide context: The cDNA or gDNA used as material had been derived from T cells, B-cell-depleted T cells, or PBMCs.

Per the original methods: For nucleated cells, counts were estimated from reference gene primer amplification. Using immunoSEQ multiplex PCR, the repertoire was profiled, and TCRdb retains in-frame clones only, with some absent. The D gene and trimming were derived from the DNA, and the V and J assignments and clone size from that table. The sample lists 150,000 to 200,000 clones; roughly nine tenths were seen once. V lost 6 bases to trimming and J lost 6 bases; unmatched junction nucleotides: 6. The germline V gene has CDR1 MNHNY and CDR2 SVGAGI (reference sequence). The CDR3 extends over 15 amino acids.

The rearrangement uses TRBV6-6 and TRBJ2-2; 11 bases agree with TRBD2. The specimen sequenced was peripheral blood. The receptor comes from a man aged 65 to 85 with acute or convalescent COVID-19. The CDR3 is CASSLSSGRPGELFF. The CDR3 DNA is TGTGCCAGCAGCCTATCTAGCGGGAGGCCCGGGGAGCTGTTTTTT.